This T cell receptor (beta chain) originates from a study of human T cells and chemical hapten exposure. Time point specified: patch test 1, 2 weeks after DPC sensitization. Treatment here: therapeutic diphenylcyclopropenone sensitization with weekly scalp DPC. Each donor was an alopecia patient between 18 and 70 years of age who qualified for DPC. Unfractionated whole blood yielded the extracted total RNA. With 5 bases clipped from V and 2 bases from J, the junction kept 6 bases outside the gene matches. The CDR3 sequence is 15 residues long. The library put unique molecular identifiers onto individual cDNA molecules. A single record per CDR3 protein comes from TCRdb applying MiXCR to the RACE reads. This table holds tens of thousands of distinct CDR3 sequences, about 9.3% found once. Regarding the study as a whole: Large CDR3 similarity clusters arose significantly more often from expanded TCRs than from controls.

About this clonotype: Its antigen remains unknown.

V gene TRBV12-3 or TRBV12-4 combines with J gene TRBJ2-3; the match to TRBD2 covers 8 bases. The source is a woman in her 40s with alopecia areata. Some clones in this sample may be carry-over from other donors' samples. The sequenced sample was whole blood, obtained in connection with sensitization to the hapten diphenylcyclopropenone (DPC). CDR3 in DNA: TGTGCCAGCAGTCCCCGGGGGGGACTCACAGATACGCAGTATTTT. It is translated as CASSPRGGLTDTQYF.